One and the same sample provided the 7 T cell receptor beta chains below, sequenced in a study of glioma-infiltrating T cells after dendritic cell vaccination. Repertoires were generated with immunoSEQ multiplex PCR, while TCRdb's copy carries only in-frame clones and drops some. In the table there are around 96,000 clones, 79% of which are singletons. The sequencing used blood, collected before dendritic cell vaccination. These receptors all come from a human donor with glioblastoma.

This clone was counted once. The rearrangement joins TRBV15 to TRBJ2-7; perhaps TRBD2 as D (5 bases). Germline lookup yields CDR1 LNHNV and CDR2 YYDKDF (reference sequence). This CDR3 region has 16 residues. Trimming cost V 0 bases and J 6 bases, with 18 bases left between them. The CDR3 nucleotides read TGTGCCACCAGCAGAGAGGGTGTGGTGGGAGTAAGCGAGCAGTACTTC. The encoded protein is CATSREGVVGVSEQYF.

The V and J genes are TRBV10-3 and TRBJ2-7; 10 nucleotides match TRBD1. Germline CDR1 and CDR2: ENHRY and SYGVKD. This CDR3 comprises 14 residues. V lost 7 bases and J lost 3; bases outside the gene matches: 6. The CDR3 coding sequence is TGTGCCATCAAGGGGACAGGGGAACACTACGAGCAGTACTTC. It specifies CAIKGTGEHYEQYF.

The chain uses TRBV7-9 and TRBJ1-2; 7 positions match TRBD1. This CDR3 spans 13 amino acids. Germline lookup yields CDR1 SEHNR and CDR2 FQNEAQ (reference sequence). After removal of 2 bases from V and 5 bases from J, the junction contained 2 bases not matched to a gene. Here the CDR3 reads CASSLRDRYGYTF. The CDR3 DNA is TGTGCCAGCAGCTTAAGGGACAGATATGGCTACACCTTC.

This clone was seen only a few times. V usage is TRBV27 and J usage is TRBJ2-1, with 7 bases aligning to TRBD2. Germline assignment: CDR1 MNHEY and CDR2 SMNVEV (reference sequence). The CDR3 extends over 15 amino acids. Germline trimming cut 3 bases from V and 5 bases from J; bases unmatched to any gene: 7. The CDR3 DNA reads as TGTGCCAGCAGTTTGAAGCGGGGAGTTAACAATGAGCAGTTCTTC. It yields the protein CASSLKRGVNNEQFF.

This clone has just a few counts. V usage is TRBV10-3 and J usage is TRBJ1-1; a possible D gene is TRBD1 (6 bases). V lost 3 bases, J lost 5 bases, and 13 bases lay in between. This CDR3 comprises 14 residues. CDR1 is ENHRY and CDR2 is SYGVKD in the germline V gene. The CDR3 protein is CAISDRGQSTEAFF. CDR3 DNA: TGTGCCATCAGTGACCGAGGACAGTCAACTGAAGCTTTCTTT.

The chain recombines TRBV18 with TRBJ2-7; 7 bases map to TRBD1. V gave up 3 bases and J gave up 5 bases; unmatched junction bases: 10. The CDR3 spans 15 residues. Looked up from germline, CDR1 is KGHSH and CDR2 is LQKENI. The CDR3 spells CASSPHRGTIHEQYF. As DNA, the CDR3 is TGTGCCAGCTCACCCCACAGGGGAACGATCCACGAGCAGTACTTC.

The V call is TRBV4-2, the J call TRBJ2-6; 9 bases agree with TRBD1. Germline trimming cut 1 base from V and 2 bases from J; bases unmatched to any gene: 9. CDR3 length: 19 residues. Germline assignment: CDR1 LGHNA and CDR2 YNFKEQ. CDR3 bases: TGTGCCAGCAGCCAAGTAAGGGGGACAGGGTTGCCTGGGGCCAACGTCCTGACTTTC. Translated: CASSQVRGTGLPGANVLTF.